The sequence of this T cell receptor (beta chain) was determined in a study of T cell responses to AZD1222 COVID-19 vaccine. To note about this clone: Its antigen is not known.

Clones were sequenced by immunoSEQ multiplex PCR, and TCRdb holds only the in-frame ones, with some missing. The profile shows 150,000 or so clones, around 90% of them singletons. Study-wide findings and caveats: Dominant at 160-218 and 743-854, vaccine-associated CD4 TCRs also spanned spike. It was only a handful of AZD1222 recipients who were seropositive at baseline. Spike-specific TCR breadth and depth were elevated following two AZD1222 doses.

This TCR derives from an adult who received the AZD1222 COVID-19 vaccine. The source material was peripheral blood, sampled 28 days after the second AZD1222 dose.

CDR3 loop: CASSVGGLAGAPGSYNEQFF. CDR3 coding DNA: TGTGCCAGCAGCGTAGGGGGACTAGCGGGGGCCCCGGGCTCCTACAATGAGCAGTTCTTC. The chain joins TRBV9 to TRBJ2-1; TRBD2 matches at 14 bases. The CDR3 totals 20 residues. From germline, CDR1 is SGDLS and CDR2 YYNGEE. The junction had 8 bases not matched to a gene; V was cut back by 0 bases and J by 0 bases.